This T cell receptor (beta chain) was profiled in a study of shared clonotypes between healthy human individuals. Together with CD45RO+ cells, CCR7-negative CD45RA+ TemRA cells were included in CD8 memory. V gave up 3 bases and J gave up 4 bases, with 9 bases separating them. Germline CDR1 is SGHTA and CDR2 is FQGNSA. CDR3 length: 13 amino acids. Sequencing was performed with immunoSEQ multiplex PCR; in TCRdb, only in-frame clones are kept and a portion is missing. The table has approximately 350,000 clones, about 96% seen once. V gene TRBV7-2 combines with J gene TRBJ1-1, with D perhaps matching TRBD1 (5 bases). The TCR was taken from a man younger than 45 in good health. Sequencing was done on a sample of memory CD8+ T cells sorted from blood. The subset here: CD45RO+ cells pooled with CCR7-negative TemRA cells. CDR3 protein: CASSFGGTTEAFF. The CDR3 coding sequence is TGTGCCAGCAGCTTCGGGGGGACCACTGAAGCTTTCTTT. Complete variable domain (other parts from reference TRBV7-2 and TRBJ1-1): GAGVSQSPSNKVTEKGKDVELRCDPISGHTALYWYRQSLGQGLEFLIYFQGNSAPDKSGLPSDRFSAERTGGSVSTLTIQRTQQEDSAVYLCASSFGGTTEAFFGQGTRLTVV.